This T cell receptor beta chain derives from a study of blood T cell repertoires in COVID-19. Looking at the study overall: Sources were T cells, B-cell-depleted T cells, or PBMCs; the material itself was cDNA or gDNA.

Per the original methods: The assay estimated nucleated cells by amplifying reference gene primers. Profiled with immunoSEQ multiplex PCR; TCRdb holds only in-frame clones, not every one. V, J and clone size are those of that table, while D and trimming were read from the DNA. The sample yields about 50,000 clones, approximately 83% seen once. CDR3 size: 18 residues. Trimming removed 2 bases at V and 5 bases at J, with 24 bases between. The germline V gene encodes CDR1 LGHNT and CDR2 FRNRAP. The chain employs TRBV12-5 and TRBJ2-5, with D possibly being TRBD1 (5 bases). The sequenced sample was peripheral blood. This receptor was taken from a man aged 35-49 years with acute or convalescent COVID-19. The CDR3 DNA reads TGTGCTAGTGGTTTGAATTCTCCAGGCAGGGATGAGTTGGAGACCCAGTACTTC. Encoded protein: CASGLNSPGRDELETQYF.